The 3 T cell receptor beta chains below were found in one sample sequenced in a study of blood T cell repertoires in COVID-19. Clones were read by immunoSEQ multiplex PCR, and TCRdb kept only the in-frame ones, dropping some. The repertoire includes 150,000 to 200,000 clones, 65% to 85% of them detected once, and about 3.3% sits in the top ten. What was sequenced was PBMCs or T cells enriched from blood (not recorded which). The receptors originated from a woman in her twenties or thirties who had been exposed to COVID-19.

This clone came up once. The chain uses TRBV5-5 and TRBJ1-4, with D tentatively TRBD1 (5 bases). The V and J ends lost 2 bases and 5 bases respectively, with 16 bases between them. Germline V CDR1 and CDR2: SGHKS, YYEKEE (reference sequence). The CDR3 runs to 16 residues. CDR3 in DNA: TGTGCCAGCAGCTTTAGGCTGTCGGGGGAGAATGAAAAACTGTTTTTT. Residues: CASSFRLSGENEKLFF.

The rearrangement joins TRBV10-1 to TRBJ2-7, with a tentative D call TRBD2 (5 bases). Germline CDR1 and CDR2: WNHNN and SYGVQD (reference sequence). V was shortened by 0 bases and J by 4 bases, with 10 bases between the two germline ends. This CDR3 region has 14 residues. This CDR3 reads CASSESIGEYEQYF. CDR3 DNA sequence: TGCGCCAGCAGTGAGTCGATTGGGGAGTACGAGCAGTACTTC.

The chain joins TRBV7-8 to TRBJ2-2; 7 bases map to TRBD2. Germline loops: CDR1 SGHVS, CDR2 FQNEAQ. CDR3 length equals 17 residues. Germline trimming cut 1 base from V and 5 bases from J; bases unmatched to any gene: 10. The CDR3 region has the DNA TGTGCCAGCAGCTTAGTGGGGGGAGGGAAGGTAACCGGGGAGCTGTTTTTT. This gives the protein CASSLVGGGKVTGELFF.